Each of the 18 T cell receptor beta chains below was sequenced from the same sample in a study of radiation and T cells in renal cell carcinoma. Time point in this sample: blood 2 weeks post-SBRT. Treatment here: 15 Gy SBRT to primary tumor, nephrectomy 4 weeks later. TCRdb's table, derived via immunoSEQ multiplex PCR, lists solely in-frame clones and lacks some. The sample lists some 80,000 clones, around 85% occurring once. Specimen: blood, collected from a patient whose treatment included radiotherapy and nephrectomy. Source of these receptors: a woman in her fifties or sixties with renal cell carcinoma.

The rearrangement uses TRBV5-1 and TRBJ1-6; no clear D. V gave up 5 bases and J gave up 7 bases, with 10 bases separating them. CDR1 is SGHRS, CDR2 YFSETQ, per germline. The CDR3 sequence is 13 residues long. CDR3 nucleotides: TGCGCCAGCAGGGCAGATTCAAATTCACCCCTCCACTTT. It translates to CASRADSNSPLHF.

The chain combines TRBV15 with TRBJ2-7; D tentatively reads TRBD1 or TRBD2 (5 bases each). The CDR3 is made up of 16 amino acids. The V end was cut by 0 bases, the J end by 3 bases, with 15 bases between. Per germline, CDR1 LNHNV and CDR2 YYDKDF (reference sequence). CDR3 DNA sequence: TGTGCCACCAGCAGAGATTGGTCCAGGGACGACTACGAGCAGTACTTC. Its translation is CATSRDWSRDDYEQYF.

The chain joins TRBV6-1 to TRBJ1-5; possible D gene TRBD1, 5 bases. The germline V gene encodes CDR1 MNHNS and CDR2 SASEGT. The CDR3 has 15 amino acids. The V end lost 4 bases, the J end lost 1 base, and 11 bases lay between the germline ends. The CDR3 DNA reads as TGTGCCAGCAGTGGAGGGGCGGGGAGCAATCAGCCCCAGCATTTT. Encoded protein: CASSGGAGSNQPQHF.

This clone has a handful of counts. The J gene is TRBJ2-3, the V gene TRBV9; D is possibly TRBD2 (6 bases). The V end was cut by 1 base, the J end by 3 bases, with 12 bases between. There are 15 residues in the CDR3. From germline, CDR1 is SGDLS and CDR2 YYNGEE. The CDR3 nucleotides read TGTGCCAGCAGCGTAAGGGGCGGGACGACAGATACGCAGTATTTT. This translates into CASSVRGGTTDTQYF.

The sample holds one count of this clone. V is TRBV6-5 and J is TRBJ1-2; D remains unclear. There are 13 residues in the CDR3. Germline V gene lookup returns CDR1 MNHEY and CDR2 SVGAGI. Trimming removed 4 bases at V and 4 bases at J, with 10 bases between. The CDR3 DNA is TGTGCCAGCAGTTCGGCCAGCCCCTATGGCTACACCTTC. Translating it yields CASSSASPYGYTF.

The V call is TRBV19, the J call TRBJ1-2; 7 nucleotides match TRBD1. The CDR3 runs 14 residues. Germline V gene lookup returns CDR1 LNHDA and CDR2 SQIVND (reference sequence). The V gene end was trimmed by 6 bases and the J gene end by 1 base; junction bases not matched to a gene: 5. This CDR3 reads CASRGTAFNYGYTF. CDR3 coding DNA: TGTGCCAGTAGAGGGACAGCCTTTAACTATGGCTACACCTTC.

The chain carries TRBV7-2 and TRBJ1-1; weak D call: TRBD1 (5 bases). Germline CDR1 SGHTA, CDR2 FQGNSA. V was shortened by 2 bases and J by 0 bases, with 10 bases between the two germline ends. The CDR3 totals 15 residues. The CDR3 loop is CASSLSWGMNTEAFF. CDR3 in DNA: TGTGCCAGCAGCTTATCCTGGGGGATGAACACTGAAGCTTTCTTT.

This sequence joins TRBV19 and TRBJ1-1; D gene ambiguous. Germline V gives CDR1 LNHDA, CDR2 SQIVND (reference sequence). The V gene lost 4 bases and the J gene lost 4 bases, with 10 bases spanning the gap. The CDR3 sequence is 13 residues long. In nucleotides, the CDR3 is TGTGCCAGTAGTACCGTCCGGAGCACTGAAGCTTTCTTT. It codes for CASSTVRSTEAFF.

The chain couples TRBV5-4 to TRBJ2-2; D may be TRBD2 (5 bases). The CDR3 sequence is 15 residues long. Trimming cost V 4 bases and J 2 bases, with 12 bases left between them. Germline V gives CDR1 SGHNT, CDR2 YYREEE (reference sequence). The CDR3 DNA is TGTGCCAGCAGCCCGGACTCCCTTAACACCGGGGAGCTGTTTTTT. Protein product: CASSPDSLNTGELFF.

This clone was observed a few times. The chain employs TRBV27 and TRBJ2-1; D is undetermined. CDR3 length equals 14 residues. Trimming took off 6 bases at V and 7 bases at J, with 16 bases between the two ends. Germline-derived CDR1 and CDR2 are MNHEY and SMNVEV (reference sequence). CDR3 loop: CASSLRNLGNEQFF. The CDR3 bases are TGTGCCAGCAGCCTGAGGAACCTGGGGAATGAGCAGTTCTTC.

J is TRBJ2-7 and V is TRBV19; D is unresolved. The CDR3 covers 13 residues. Germline CDR1 reads LNHDA; CDR2 reads SQIVND (reference sequence). V gave up 1 base and J gave up 0 bases, with 4 bases separating them. CDR3 sequence: CASSIGGSYEQYF. For the CDR3, the DNA is TGTGCCAGTAGTATAGGAGGCTCCTACGAGCAGTACTTC. The full variable domain, its missing parts supplied by reference TRBV19 and TRBJ2-7, is DGGITQSPKYLFRKEGQNVTLSCEQNLNHDAMYWYRQDPGQGLRLIYYSQIVNDFQKGDIAEGYSVSREKKESFPLTVTSAQKNPTAFYLCASSIGGSYEQYFGPGTRLTVT.

CDR3 loop: CASSSPGPTSTEAFF. The CDR3 DNA reads TGTGCCAGCAGTTCGCCGGGACCTACTTCAACTGAAGCTTTCTTT. This chain joins TRBV6-5 and TRBJ1-1; a possible D gene is TRBD1 (5 bases). The CDR3 has 15 residues. V lost 4 bases and J 5 bases, leaving 17 bases between the germline ends. Germline-derived CDR1 and CDR2 are MNHEY and SVGAGI.

The rearrangement links TRBV7-9 to TRBJ2-5, with 7 bases fitting TRBD1. V trimming: 6 bases; J trimming: 5 bases; junction bases outside the gene matches: 9. CDR3 size: 14 residues. The V gene's germline CDR1 is SEHNR and CDR2 FQNEAQ (reference sequence). DNA of the CDR3: TGTGCCAGCAGGCCGGGGCAGGGGGTGGAGACCCAGTACTTC. Its protein is CASRPGQGVETQYF. Using reference TRBV7-9 and TRBJ2-5 for the parts outside the CDR3, the full variable domain is DTGVSQNPRHKITKRGQNVTFRCDPISEHNRLYWYRQTLGQGPEFLTYFQNEAQLEKSRLLSDRFSAERPKGSFSTLEIQRTEQGDSAMYLCASRPGQGVETQYFGPGTRLLVL.

The V gene is TRBV6-5, the J gene TRBJ2-1; 10 bases match TRBD2. This CDR3 spans 15 amino acids. Germline V lookup: CDR1 MNHEY, CDR2 SVGAGI. J lost 6 bases, V lost 6 bases, and 8 bases had no gene match. CDR3 sequence (DNA): TGTGCCAGCAGGCAACTAGCGGGGACTCGCAATGAGCAGTTCTTC. This codes for CASRQLAGTRNEQFF.

The gene calls are TRBV6-6 and TRBJ1-5, with 9 positions matching TRBD1. The germline gives CDR1 MNHNY, CDR2 SVGAGI (reference sequence). V lost 6 bases, J lost 1 base, and 4 bases stayed unmatched. The CDR3 covers 15 residues. The CDR3: CASRRDRVSNQPQHF. CDR3 DNA sequence: TGTGCCAGCAGAAGGGACAGGGTCAGCAATCAGCCCCAGCATTTT.

The chain couples TRBV27 to TRBJ1-5, with 8 bases aligning to TRBD1. Trimming took 2 bases from V and 2 from J; bases not matched to a gene: 8. The CDR3 extends over 17 amino acids. CDR1 is MNHEY and CDR2 is SMNVEV in the germline V gene (reference sequence). Written as DNA, the CDR3 is TGTGCCAGCAGTTTACCGGGACAGGAGGGTGGCAATCAGCCCCAGCATTTT. As protein: CASSLPGQEGGNQPQHF.

CDR3 bases: TGTGCCAGCAGCTTAGACGGGAGGGCCCAGAATGAGCAGTTCTTC. Encoded protein: CASSLDGRAQNEQFF. This rearrangement joins TRBV11-3 to TRBJ2-1, with 8 bases fitting TRBD2. Germline lookup yields CDR1 SGHNT and CDR2 YENEEA. Trimming cost V 0 bases and J 7 bases; bases outside gene matches: 5. The CDR3 contains 15 residues.

J is TRBJ1-1 and V is TRBV7-2; D possibly corresponds to TRBD1 (6 bases). There are 15 residues in the CDR3. CDR1 is SGHTA and CDR2 is FQGNSA in the germline V gene. With 4 bases removed from V and 0 bases from J, the gap between germline ends came to 12 bases. The CDR3 coding sequence is TGTGCCAGCAGCTCGGTCACAGGGATGAACACTGAAGCTTTCTTT. Translating gives CASSSVTGMNTEAFF.